This entry concerns a single T cell receptor (beta chain). The CDR3 has 17 amino acids. Germline V gene lookup returns CDR1 SGHTA and CDR2 FQGNSA. Trimming pared 2 bases from V and 7 bases from J, leaving 21 bases between. These data are taken from a study of Siglec-9 on CD8 T cells in melanoma. Measured with immunoSEQ multiplex PCR; TCRdb has only the in-frame clones, and not every one. There are 25,000 to 30,000 clones in the sample; around three quarters occur only once, and roughly 6.3% lies in the top ten. The sequenced material came from Siglec-9- CD8+ T cells sorted from blood. The chain has TRBV7-2 and TRBJ2-1; possibly TRBD1 for D (5 bases). The TCR sequence derives from a human donor in good health. The CDR3 protein is CASSLRRGRDFPNEQFF. CDR3 DNA sequence: TGTGCCAGCAGCTTACGAAGGGGCAGGGATTTTCCGAATGAGCAGTTCTTC.